This TCR beta chain was documented in a study of blood T cell repertoires in COVID-19. Details on this clone: The sample holds other DNA sequences that translate to the same CDR3.

Original handling: Amplification of reference gene primers provided the estimated nucleated cell counts. TCRdb's copy holds only in-frame clones and misses some; the assay was immunoSEQ multiplex PCR. V, J and clone size reflect that table, while D and trimming were determined from the DNA. The sample contains hundreds of thousands of clones, around 90% of which appear only once. The CDR3 has 16 amino acids. Germline-derived CDR1 and CDR2 are KGHDR and SFDVKD. V was pared by 3 bases and J by 3 bases, with 2 bases of the junction left unmatched. The receptor was derived from a man older than 75 with acute or convalescent COVID-19. The rearrangement links TRBV24-1 to TRBJ2-2, with 11 bases that match TRBD1. The specimen was peripheral blood. The chain's CDR3 is CATSDPGQGDTGELFF. DNA of the CDR3: TGTGCCACCAGTGATCCGGGACAGGGGGACACCGGGGAGCTGTTTTTT.